This T cell receptor beta chain was recovered during a study of T cell responses to AZD1222 COVID-19 vaccine. Study-level points and caveats: At baseline, just a handful of AZD1222 recipients tested seropositive. After the peak T cell response, and only then, were repertoires sampled. The donor group comprised mostly white British people and more females; the analysis possibly underestimated clonal diversity. Spike-specific TCR breadth and depth both grew after two AZD1222 doses.

Using immunoSEQ multiplex PCR, the repertoire was profiled, and TCRdb retains in-frame clones only, with some absent. The table lists 150,000 to 200,000 clones, 94% of them singletons. Remarks on this clone: What it binds is unknown.

V shed 10 bases and J 0 bases; nucleotides not matched to a gene: 5. The CDR3 sequence is 13 residues long. Germline values: CDR1 SGHNT, CDR2 YYREEE (reference sequence). Sequencing was performed on peripheral blood, taken on day 0 of AZD1222 vaccination. This clonotype was obtained from an adult in good health. V gene TRBV5-4 combines with J gene TRBJ2-3; TRBD2 matches 7 bases. The CDR3 sequence: CAVLAASTDTQYF. The CDR3 coding sequence is TGTGCCGTCCTAGCGGCGAGCACAGATACGCAGTATTTT.